The clone carrying this TCR beta chain was counted a few times. Its cognate antigen is unknown. The sample belongs to a study of tissue T cells after allogeneic stem cell transplantation. Overall study findings and caveats: The study did not identify alloreactive or antigen-specific tissue TCRs, and some clones might be persisting host cells. Tissue-detected TCR repertoire was only partly captured by blood and spleen T cells.

The junction had 4 bases not matched to a gene; V was cut back by 0 bases and J by 5 bases. The CDR3 spans 16 residues. Per germline, CDR1 MNHEY and CDR2 SVGAGI. The method was immunoSEQ multiplex PCR; TCRdb's version includes in-frame clones alone and lacks a portion of them. The table includes 700 or so clones, roughly three quarters detected once. This specimen consisted of mid-colon tissue, obtained at autopsy. The J gene is TRBJ2-5, the V gene TRBV6-5, with 12 positions matching TRBD2. This sequence originates from a female patient between 18 and 55 years old with steroid-refractory graft-versus-host disease after an allogeneic stem cell transplant. The graft donor may have given rise to some T cells. The chain's CDR3 is CASSYSTSGRRETQYF. CDR3 nucleotide sequence: TGTGCCAGCAGTTACTCGACTAGCGGGAGAAGGGAGACCCAGTACTTC.